This is a list of T cell receptor beta chains from one sample in a study of blood T cell repertoires in COVID-19. Generated by immunoSEQ multiplex PCR, the TCRdb table keeps only in-frame clones and is missing some. The table includes fewer than 450,000 clones, roughly nine tenths detected once. The sequenced material came from PBMCs or T cells enriched from blood (not recorded which). These receptors were collected from a woman between 25 and 40 years old who had recovered from COVID-19. Both conserved end residues are part of each CDR3.

j_gene: TRBJ1-2
v_gene: TRBV6-2/TRBV6-3
CDR3aa: CASSSRTGEDYGYTF

j_gene: TRBJ2-7
v_gene: TRBV27
CDR3aa: CASRKQPGQGVHEQYF

j_gene: TRBJ1-1
v_gene: TRBV29-1
CDR3aa: CSVEPHGARDIEAFF

j_gene: TRBJ1-6
v_gene: TRBV2
CDR3aa: CASSEAGPNSPLHF

j_gene: TRBJ1-5
v_gene: TRBV19
CDR3aa: CASTTTLGGRFGNQPQHF

j_gene: TRBJ1-1
v_gene: TRBV28
CDR3aa: CASSTTGNTEAFF

j_gene: TRBJ2-7
v_gene: TRBV27
CDR3aa: CASSLSRASYEQYF

j_gene: TRBJ2-7
v_gene: TRBV3-1/TRBV3-2
CDR3aa: CASSQKSGGAVEQYF

j_gene: TRBJ1-6
v_gene: TRBV7-6
CDR3aa: CASSHRRGDNSPLHF

j_gene: TRBJ1-5
v_gene: TRBV19
CDR3aa: CASSWARNQPQHF

j_gene: TRBJ2-5
v_gene: TRBV28
CDR3aa: CASSSGTSGFQETQYF

j_gene: TRBJ1-3
v_gene: TRBV5-1
CDR3aa: CASSIGQGASSGNTIYF

j_gene: TRBJ1-5
v_gene: TRBV7-2
CDR3aa: CASSSGQGYQPQHF

j_gene: TRBJ1-5
v_gene: TRBV7-9
CDR3aa: CASSSYNQPQHF

j_gene: TRBJ1-3
v_gene: TRBV19
CDR3aa: CASEGRFSGNTIYF

j_gene: TRBJ2-7
v_gene: TRBV29-1
CDR3aa: CSVAGTGYSYEQYF

j_gene: TRBJ2-5
v_gene: TRBV3-1/TRBV3-2
CDR3aa: CASSPGLAGETQYF

j_gene: TRBJ1-6
v_gene: TRBV28
CDR3aa: CASSFTGEDSPLHF

j_gene: TRBJ1-2
v_gene: TRBV4-1
CDR3aa: CASSRGGNYGYTF

j_gene: TRBJ2-2
v_gene: TRBV2
CDR3aa: CASKDRLNTGELFF

j_gene: TRBJ1-5
v_gene: TRBV28
CDR3aa: CASRTGTGFRGNQPQHF

j_gene: TRBJ2-6
v_gene: TRBV4-3
CDR3aa: CASGQGKDLGSNVLTF

j_gene: TRBJ1-2
v_gene: TRBV6-2/TRBV6-3
CDR3aa: CASSYQRGYTF

j_gene: TRBJ1-5
v_gene: TRBV24-1
CDR3aa: CATSDTGQGGNQPQHF

j_gene: TRBJ2-5
v_gene: TRBV28
CDR3aa: CASLPGFTETQYF

j_gene: TRBJ2-7
v_gene: TRBV4-1
CDR3aa: CASSQDVGPTYEQYF

j_gene: TRBJ1-1
v_gene: TRBV10-1
CDR3aa: CASRGDRATEAFF

j_gene: TRBJ2-7
v_gene: TRBV12-5
CDR3aa: CASGLDGGFGEQYF